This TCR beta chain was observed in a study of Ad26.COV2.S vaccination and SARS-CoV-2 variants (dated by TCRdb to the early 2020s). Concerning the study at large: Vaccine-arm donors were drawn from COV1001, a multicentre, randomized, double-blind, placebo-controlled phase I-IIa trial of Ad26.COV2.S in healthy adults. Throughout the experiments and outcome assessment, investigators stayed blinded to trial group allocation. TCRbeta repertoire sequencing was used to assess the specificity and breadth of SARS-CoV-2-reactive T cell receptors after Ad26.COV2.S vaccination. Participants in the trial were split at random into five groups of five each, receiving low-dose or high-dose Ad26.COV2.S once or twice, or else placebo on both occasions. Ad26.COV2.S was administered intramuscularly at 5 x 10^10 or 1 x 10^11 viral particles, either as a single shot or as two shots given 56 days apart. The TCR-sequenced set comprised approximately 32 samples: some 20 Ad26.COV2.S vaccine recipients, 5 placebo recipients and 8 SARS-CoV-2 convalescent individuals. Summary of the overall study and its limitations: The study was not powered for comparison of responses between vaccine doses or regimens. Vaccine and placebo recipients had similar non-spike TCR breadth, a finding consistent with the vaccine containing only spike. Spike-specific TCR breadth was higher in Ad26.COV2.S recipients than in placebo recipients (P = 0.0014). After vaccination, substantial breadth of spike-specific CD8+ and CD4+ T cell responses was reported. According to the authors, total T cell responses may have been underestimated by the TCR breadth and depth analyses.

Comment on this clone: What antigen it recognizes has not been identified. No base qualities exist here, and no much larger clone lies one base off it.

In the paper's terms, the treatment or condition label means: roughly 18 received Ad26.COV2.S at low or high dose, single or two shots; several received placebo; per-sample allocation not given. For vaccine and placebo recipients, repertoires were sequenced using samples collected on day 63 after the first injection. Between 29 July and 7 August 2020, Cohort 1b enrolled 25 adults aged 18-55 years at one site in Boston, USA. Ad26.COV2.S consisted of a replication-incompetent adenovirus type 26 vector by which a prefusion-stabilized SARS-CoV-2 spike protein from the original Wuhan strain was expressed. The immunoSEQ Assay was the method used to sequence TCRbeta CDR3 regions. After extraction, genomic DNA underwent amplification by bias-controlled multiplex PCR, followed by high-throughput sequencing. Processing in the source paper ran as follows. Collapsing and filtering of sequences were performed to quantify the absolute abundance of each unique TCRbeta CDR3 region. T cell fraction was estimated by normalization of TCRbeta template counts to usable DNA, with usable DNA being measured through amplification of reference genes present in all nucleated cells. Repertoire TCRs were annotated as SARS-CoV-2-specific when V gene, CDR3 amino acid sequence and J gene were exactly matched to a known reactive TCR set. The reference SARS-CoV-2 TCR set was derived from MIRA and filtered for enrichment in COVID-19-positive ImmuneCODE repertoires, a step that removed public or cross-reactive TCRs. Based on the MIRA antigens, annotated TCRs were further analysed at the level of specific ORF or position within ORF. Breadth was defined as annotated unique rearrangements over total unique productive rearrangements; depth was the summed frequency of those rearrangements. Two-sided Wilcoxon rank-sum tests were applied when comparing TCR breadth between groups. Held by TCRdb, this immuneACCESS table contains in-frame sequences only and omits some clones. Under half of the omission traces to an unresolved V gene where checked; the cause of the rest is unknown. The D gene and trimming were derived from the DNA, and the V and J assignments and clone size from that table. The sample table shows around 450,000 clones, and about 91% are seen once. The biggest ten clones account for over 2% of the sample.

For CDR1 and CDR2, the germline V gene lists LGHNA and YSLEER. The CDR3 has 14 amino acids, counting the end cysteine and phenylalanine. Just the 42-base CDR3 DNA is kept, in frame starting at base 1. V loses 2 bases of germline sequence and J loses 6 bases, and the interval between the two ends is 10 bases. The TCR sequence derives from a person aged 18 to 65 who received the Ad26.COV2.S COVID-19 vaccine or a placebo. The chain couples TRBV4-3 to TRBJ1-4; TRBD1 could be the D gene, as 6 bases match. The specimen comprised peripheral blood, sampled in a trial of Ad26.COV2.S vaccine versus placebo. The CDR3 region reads CASSQTGLDEKLFF. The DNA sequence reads TGCGCCAGCAGCCAAACAGGGTTGGATGAAAAACTGTTTTTT.